The 15 T cell receptor beta chains listed next were all sequenced from one sample in a study of OX40 agonist ivuxolimab in advanced cancers. Repertoires were generated with immunoSEQ multiplex PCR, while TCRdb's copy carries only in-frame clones and drops some. Here the sample spans 57,000 or so clones, less than 90% being singletons. This material consisted of CD4+ or CD8+ T cells sorted from blood, taken in a trial of the OX40 agonist ivuxolimab. The receptors stem from an adult with an advanced solid tumor such as melanoma, head and neck, liver or kidney cancer.

J is TRBJ2-5 and V is TRBV18; D call uncertain. Germline V CDR1 and CDR2: KGHSH, LQKENI. Trimming stripped 3 bases from V and 9 bases from J, with 14 bases between. The CDR3 contains 13 residues. The CDR3 nucleotides are TGTGCCAGCTCACCGGCGGTAGCATTGGCCCAGTACTTC. It specifies CASSPAVALAQYF.

V and J are TRBV11-1 and TRBJ2-1; perhaps TRBD2 as D (6 bases). With 5 bases removed from V and 8 bases from J, the gap between germline ends came to 10 bases. Germline CDR1 and CDR2: SGHAT and FQDESV (reference sequence). The CDR3 runs to 12 residues. The CDR3 region is CASSPLAYEQFF. CDR3 coding DNA: TGTGCCAGCAGCCCACTAGCCTATGAGCAGTTCTTC.

V gene TRBV6-6 combines with J gene TRBJ2-7, with a weak D call TRBD1 (6 bases). In germline, CDR1 is MNHNY, CDR2 SVGAGI (reference sequence). V was cut by 8 bases and J by 1 base, with 18 bases left in between. CDR3 length: 15 amino acids. The CDR3 is CASRPRQGYSYEQYF. The CDR3 DNA is TGTGCCAGCCGCCCACGGCAGGGGTATTCCTACGAGCAGTACTTC.

V gene TRBV2 combines with J gene TRBJ1-2, with D possibly matching TRBD1 (5 bases). CDR1 and CDR2 from the germline V gene are SNHLY and FYNNEI. The V end lost 6 bases, the J end lost 0 bases, and 17 bases lay between the germline ends. The CDR3 sequence is 16 residues long. DNA of the CDR3: TGTGCCAGCAGGGGGCTTTCCACTGTCTCTAACTATGGCTACACCTTC. Residues: CASRGLSTVSNYGYTF.

In this sample, this clone turned up once. One end of the junction does not line up with germline, which may come from a read error. The rearrangement uses TRBV11-3 and TRBJ1-1; no firm D call. Germline loops: CDR1 SGHNT, CDR2 YENEEA. This CDR3 is 13 amino acids long. In nucleotides, the CDR3 is TGTGCCAGCAGCCTAGAGGTGAACACTGAAGCTTTCTTT. Encoded protein: CASSLEVNTEAFF.

V gene TRBV7-9 combines with J gene TRBJ2-1; TRBD2 is a possible D gene (6 bases). The CDR3 sequence is 12 residues long. The germline V gene has CDR1 SEHNR and CDR2 FQNEAQ (reference sequence). Trimming removed 5 bases from V and 8 bases from J, with 10 bases in between. The CDR3 nucleotides read TGTGCCAGCAGCCCTTCTAGCGATGAGCAGTTCTTC. Its protein product is CASSPSSDEQFF.

This clone has more than one count but fewer than ten. V gene TRBV28 combines with J gene TRBJ2-1; 14 nucleotides line up with TRBD2. The J segment lost 8 bases and the V segment lost 6 bases, leaving 9 bases of the junction unmatched. Germline CDR1 and CDR2: MDHEN and SYDVKM. The CDR3 is 16 residues long. The chain's CDR3 is CASSSPGLAGAHEQFF. As DNA, the CDR3 is TGTGCCAGCAGCTCGCCGGGACTAGCGGGAGCCCATGAGCAGTTCTTC. Full variable domain (missing parts from reference TRBV28 and TRBJ2-1): DVKVTQSSRYLVKRTGEKVFLECVQDMDHENMFWYRQDPGLGLRLIYFSYDVKMKEKGDIPEGYSVSREKKERFSLILESASTNQTSMYLCASSSPGLAGAHEQFFGPGTRLTVL.

The rearrangement joins TRBV30 to TRBJ2-3; D perhaps matches TRBD2 (7 bases). The CDR3 is made up of 13 amino acids. The germline CDR1 and CDR2 sequences are GTSNPN and SVGIG (reference sequence). V lost 3 bases to trimming and J lost 4 bases, with 11 bases between them. The CDR3 reads CAWRRGGADTQYF. DNA for the CDR3: TGTGCCTGGAGGAGGGGGGGCGCAGATACGCAGTATTTT.

The chain recombines TRBV7-6 with TRBJ2-6; D is unclear. Germline V CDR1 and CDR2: SGHVS, FNYEAQ. Trimming shortened V by 1 base and J by 4 bases, and 5 bases separated the two germline ends. This CDR3 comprises 14 residues. The CDR3 nucleotides are TGTGCCAGCAGCTTAGATCCCGGGGCCAACGTCCTGACTTTC. Translated, it gives CASSLDPGANVLTF.

V and J are TRBV5-4 and TRBJ2-7, with TRBD2 as a possible D gene (6 bases). The CDR3 covers 13 residues. CDR1 SGHNT and CDR2 YYREEE come from the germline V gene (reference sequence). The V end lost 4 bases, the J end lost 2 bases, and 10 bases lay between the germline ends. The CDR3 is CASSTGRAYEQYF. The CDR3 DNA is TGTGCCAGCAGCACCGGGAGAGCCTACGAGCAGTACTTC.

The J gene is TRBJ2-5, the V gene TRBV2; weak D call: TRBD1 (6 bases). The CDR3 consists of 15 residues. Germline CDR1 SNHLY, CDR2 FYNNEI. V was clipped by 4 bases and J by 5 bases, with 17 bases between them. The CDR3 sequence is CASSVDATQGETQYF. Here the CDR3 DNA reads TGTGCCAGCAGTGTAGACGCGACTCAGGGGGAGACCCAGTACTTC.

CDR3 bases: TGTGCCAGCGGGGGCGGCACTGAAGCTTTCTTT. Protein: CASGGGTEAFF. The V gene is TRBV28, the J gene TRBJ1-1; TRBD1 is a possible D gene (6 bases). This CDR3 is 11 amino acids long. Trimming took off 8 bases at V and 4 bases at J, with 8 bases between the two ends. Germline V gene data show CDR1 as MDHEN and CDR2 as SYDVKM.

This clone was recorded once. V is TRBV5-5 and J is TRBJ2-2, with 8 bases that match TRBD1. The CDR3 is 17 residues long. With V trimmed by 2 bases and J by 2 bases, 8 bases remained unmatched. CDR1 and CDR2 (germline): SGHKS, YYEKEE (reference sequence). CDR3 coding DNA: TGTGCCAGCAGCTTAAACCCCGGACAGGGAAACACCGGGGAGCTGTTTTTT. It yields the protein CASSLNPGQGNTGELFF. Looking up the rest from reference TRBV5-5 and TRBJ2-2 gives the full variable domain: DAGVTQSPTHLIKTRGQQVTLRCSPISGHKSVSWYQQVLGQGPQFIFQYYEKEERGRGNFPDRFSARQFPNYSSELNVNALLLGDSALYLCASSLNPGQGNTGELFFGEGSRLTVL.

The chain joins TRBV19 to TRBJ1-6; D possibly corresponds to TRBD1 (6 bases). CDR3 size: 13 residues. V was cut by 9 bases and J by 13 bases, with 19 bases left in between. Per germline, CDR1 LNHDA and CDR2 SQIVND (reference sequence). This chain's CDR3 is CASTTSGEGPLHF. The CDR3 DNA reads as TGTGCCAGCACAACATCAGGGGAAGGTCCCCTCCACTTT.

The chain links TRBV29-1 to TRBJ2-5, with 7 bases identical to TRBD1. Losses at the gene ends were 7 bases for V and 2 bases for J; bases not matched to a gene: 4. Germline values: CDR1 SQVTM, CDR2 ANQGSEA. This CDR3 is 12 amino acids long. The CDR3 DNA follows: TGCAGCGGCCGACAGGGACAAGAGACCCAGTACTTC. Encoded protein: CSGRQGQETQYF.